This T cell receptor beta chain was sequenced for a study of cytomegalovirus exposure and HLA in healthy donors. Profiled with immunoSEQ multiplex PCR; TCRdb holds only in-frame clones, not every one. Of 250,000 to 300,000 clones in the sample, nearly 90% were seen once. Trimming pared 3 bases from V and 0 bases from J, leaving 6 bases between. The CDR3 has 15 amino acids. The V gene's germline CDR1 is LNHDA and CDR2 SQIVND (reference sequence). The donors were members of the approximately 110-subject validation cohort (separate from the roughly 660-subject first cohort). The chain combines TRBV19 with TRBJ2-6; D unresolved. The sequenced sample consisted of PBMCs. The clonotype originates from a woman aged 18 to 35 in good health and CMV-seronegative. This CDR3 is CASSIGHSGANVLTF. The CDR3 DNA is TGTGCCAGTAGTATTGGGCACTCTGGGGCCAACGTCCTGACTTTC.